Included here is one TCR beta chain sequence, with context. V was pared by 6 bases and J by 1 base, with 12 bases between. Germline V gene data show CDR1 as MGHDK and CDR2 as SYGVNS. CDR3 size: 15 residues. The sample is drawn from a study of blood T cell repertoires in COVID-19. Background on the study: Nucleic acid was either cDNA or gDNA, and it came from T cells, B-cell-depleted T cells, or PBMCs.

The assay was immunoSEQ multiplex PCR, and TCRdb's table has in-frame clones only and misses some. The sample holds roughly 200,000 clones, around 84% seen once. The chain carries TRBV25-1 and TRBJ2-2, with D maybe TRBD2 (6 bases). Sequenced material: peripheral blood. The receptor comes from a human donor in a cohort sampled during active COVID-19. The DNA for the CDR3 is TGTGCCAGCAGCCCGGGACTTCTGAACACCGGGGAGCTGTTTTTT. Translated: CASSPGLLNTGELFF.